A selection of T cell receptor beta chains follows, all from one sample in a study of vaccination and CD4 T cells after COVID-19. No antigen is known for these receptors. TCRdb passed the PCR reads through MiXCR, listing each CDR3 protein once. The sample has 15,000 to 18,000 distinct CDR3 sequences; approximately 39% are singletons. Sequencing used CD4+ T cells from blood, cultured in vitro, obtained before SARS-CoV-2 vaccination. Source of these receptors: a human donor who had recovered from COVID-19. The CDR3 runs from the conserved cysteine through the conserved F or W. D genes are given only for firm matches. Clone size is stated in some rows and not others, as once, few, many or a class when expanded.

TRBD1 few TRBJ2-7 TRBV25-1 TGTGCCAGCAGTGAAAGGGGGCCACATTCCGAGCAGTACTTC CASSERGPHSEQYF
- - TRBJ1-5 TRBV7-2 TGTGCCAGCAGCCTCGACGGTCATAGCAATCAGCCCCAGCATTTT CASSLDGHSNQPQHF
- - TRBJ2-6 TRBV20-1 TGCAGTGCTATCGGGAGCTCTGGGGCCAACGTCCTGACTTTC CSAIGSSGANVLTF
TRBD1 - TRBJ2-3 TRBV29-1 TGCAGCGTGTGGCCGGGGACAGACACAGATACGCAGTATTTT CSVWPGTDTDTQYF
- few TRBJ2-2 TRBV28 TGTGCCAGCAGGTGGTCCAGGGCAGCCGGGGAGCTGTTTTTT CASRWSRAAGELFF
- - TRBJ2-2 TRBV6-5 TGTGCCAGCAGTTACTCGAGCAGGGCGGGCGGGGAGCTGTTTTTT CASSYSSRAGGELFF
TRBD1 - TRBJ1-2 TRBV20-1 TGCAGTGTCCGGACAGGGTCGGGCTACACCTTC CSVRTGSGYTF
- - TRBJ2-3 TRBV11-3 TGTGCCAGCAGCTGGGCGTTAAGCACAGATACGCAGTATTTT CASSWALSTDTQYF
- - TRBJ2-7 TRBV6-1 TGTGCCAGCAGTGGGGACTTCCACGGGTACGAGCAGTACTTC CASSGDFHGYEQYF
- - TRBJ1-5 TRBV29-1 TGCAGCGCCAACGAGGGGATTGGTCAGCCCCAGCATTTT CSANEGIGQPQHF
TRBD1 few TRBJ2-7 TRBV20-1 TGCAGTGCTAGAGAACAGGGGGCGAAAATCTACGAGCAGTACTTC CSAREQGAKIYEQYF
TRBD1 - TRBJ2-7 TRBV2 TGTGCCAGCGGGGGACAGGGGAGGACCTACGAGCAGTACTTC CASGGQGRTYEQYF
TRBD1 - TRBJ2-3 TRBV27 TGTGCCAGCCTCCCTCAACCGGGCAGGGGGCGCCCGGATACGCAGTATTTT CASLPQPGRGRPDTQYF
TRBD1 few TRBJ1-2 TRBV5-4 TGTGCCAGCAGCTTGGGGGACAGGGGTGTAGGTGGCTACACCTTC CASSLGDRGVGGYTF
TRBD1 - TRBJ1-1 TRBV19 TGTGCCAGTAGTATATCATTGGGAGGGGGCGTCGCTGAAGCTTTCTTT CASSISLGGGVAEAFF
TRBD1 - TRBJ2-7 TRBV11-3 TGTGCCAGCAGTCGAGACAGGGGAGTCTACGAGCAGTACTTC CASSRDRGVYEQYF
- - TRBJ1-5 TRBV30 TGTGCCTGGAGTCAGGAGGCAGCTAATAATCAGCCCCAGCATTTT CAWSQEAANNQPQHF
- few TRBJ1-2 TRBV29-1 TGCAGCGTTGAAGATTTCTCGGGGTATGGCTACACCTTC CSVEDFSGYGYTF
- - TRBJ2-2 TRBV29-1 TGCAGCGTTGAAGTCTCCGGAACCGGGGAGCTGTTTTTT CSVEVSGTGELFF
- - TRBJ1-1 TRBV6-1 TGTGCCAGCAGCCACCCAGACACTGAAGCTTTCTTT CASSHPDTEAFF
- few TRBJ2-7 TRBV11-3 TGTGCCAGCAGCTTAGGTAGGGAGAGGGGCGAGCAGTACTTC CASSLGRERGEQYF
TRBD1 - TRBJ1-2 TRBV6-2/TRBV6-3 TGTGCCAGCAGTTCCGGACAGGGGAGGAGAAACTATGGCTACACCTTC CASSSGQGRRNYGYTF
TRBD2 few TRBJ2-5 TRBV7-9 TGTGCCAGCAGCTTAGCGGGCGGGGGGGCAGGAGAGACCCAGTACTTC CASSLAGGGAGETQYF
- - TRBJ1-6 TRBV27 TGTGCCAGCAGATGGGTTTCGTCAAATTCACCCCTCCACTTT CASRWVSSNSPLHF
- few TRBJ1-3 TRBV6-1 TGTGCCAGCAGGCCTTACAAGAGCTCTGGAAACACCATATATTTT CASRPYKSSGNTIYF
TRBD1 - TRBJ1-1 TRBV19 TGTGCCAGTAGAACCGGGACAGGGGTCGGTAACACTGAAGCTTTCTTT CASRTGTGVGNTEAFF
- medium-sized TRBJ1-2 TRBV7-9 TGTGCCAGCAGCCTCGATGGGGGAGTCTATGGCTACACCTTC CASSLDGGVYGYTF
- - TRBJ2-7 TRBV19 TGTGCCAGTAGTATGGAATACGAGCAGTACTTC CASSMEYEQYF
- few TRBJ2-7 TRBV20-1 TGCAGTGCTAGTTCAGCTTACGAGCAGTACTTC CSASSAYEQYF
- - TRBJ2-1 TRBV7-2 TGTGCCAGCAGCTTCGCGGGGGCCTTGGATGAGCAGTTCTTC CASSFAGALDEQFF
- - TRBJ2-7 TRBV7-2 TGTGCCAGCAGCCGGGACGTTCGATCCTACGAGCAGTACTTC CASSRDVRSYEQYF
TRBD1 - TRBJ2-6 TRBV7-2 TGTGCCAGCAGCTCCCGACAGGGGTGGAGCTCTGGGGCCAACGTCCTGACTTTC CASSSRQGWSSGANVLTF
- - TRBJ2-5 TRBV21-1 TGTGCCAGCAGCACTACCCACAGGGACCAAGAGACCCAGTACTTC CASSTTHRDQETQYF
- - TRBJ1-2 TRBV7-2 TGTGCCAGCAGCTTAGCGGGCCGGCACCCGGGTAACTATGGCTACACCTTC CASSLAGRHPGNYGYTF
- few TRBJ2-3 TRBV2 TGTGCCAGCAGCGCCAGGGACCAGGATACGCAGTATTTT CASSARDQDTQYF
- - TRBJ1-5 TRBV4-3 TGCGCCAGCAGCCAAGATGGGGGCGGCAATCAGCCCCAGCATTTT CASSQDGGGNQPQHF
TRBD1 - TRBJ1-1 TRBV20-1 TGCAGTGCCCCACCGGGACAGATGAACACTGAAGCTTTCTTT CSAPPGQMNTEAFF
- few TRBJ2-7 TRBV6-1 TGTGCCAGCCTTAACATTGGGTCTCGACCCTACGAGCAGTACTTC CASLNIGSRPYEQYF
TRBD1 - TRBJ1-6 TRBV5-6 TGTGCCAGCAGCTCAAGGGACAGATCTAATTCACCCCTCCACTTT CASSSRDRSNSPLHF
- - TRBJ1-6 TRBV6-1 TGTGCCAGCAGCAACAACAACGATAATTCACCCCTCCACTTT CASSNNNDNSPLHF
- few TRBJ2-3 TRBV20-1 TGCAGTGCTATCAGACAGGACAAGGGCACAGATACGCAGTATTTT CSAIRQDKGTDTQYF
- - TRBJ1-2 TRBV10-3 TGTGCCACCACCGCGAGGGGACCGTATGGCTACACCTTC CATTARGPYGYTF
TRBD2 - TRBJ2-1 TRBV6-2/TRBV6-3 TGTGCCATAGAAGCGGGACCCTACAATGAGCAGTTCTTC CAIEAGPYNEQFF
- - TRBJ1-1 TRBV27 TGTGCCAGCAGTTTCTCGGGGAGGGGCACTGAAGCTTTCTTT CASSFSGRGTEAFF
- - TRBJ1-6 TRBV28 TGTGCCAGCAGTTCGGGTAATTCACCCCTCCACTTT CASSSGNSPLHF
TRBD1 - TRBJ2-7 TRBV7-2 TGTGCCAGCAGCCACGGGACAGGCCTCGGCGAGCAGTACTTC CASSHGTGLGEQYF
TRBD1 - TRBJ1-2 TRBV6-5 TGTGCCAGCAGTTACTCGGACAGGGTAGTTAGCGGCTACACCTTC CASSYSDRVVSGYTF
- - TRBJ2-3 TRBV27 TGTGCCAGCAGTCCCCACCGCACAGATACGCAGTATTTT CASSPHRTDTQYF
TRBD1 - TRBJ2-3 TRBV2 TGTGCCAGCAGGAGAGGACAGGGCTTCACAGATACGCAGTATTTT CASRRGQGFTDTQYF
TRBD1 - TRBJ2-3 TRBV5-1 TGCGCCAGCAGCTTGTTGAACTCCAGGGGGACAGATACGCAGTATTTT CASSLLNSRGTDTQYF
- - TRBJ1-2 TRBV20-1 TGCAGTGCTAGACTCCTCCAACTAGGTGGGACCTATGGCTACACCTTC CSARLLQLGGTYGYTF
- - TRBJ1-2 TRBV11-1 TGTGCCAGCAGCTCCTACAGGGATACTAACTATGGCTACACCTTC CASSSYRDTNYGYTF
- few TRBJ1-6 TRBV6-1 TGTGCCAGCAGCCCGGGCTCACCCCTCCACTTT CASSPGSPLHF
TRBD2 - TRBJ2-1 TRBV10-3 TGTGCCATCAGTGAGCCGGGACTAGGGGTCTCCAATGAGCAGTTCTTC CAISEPGLGVSNEQFF
- - TRBJ2-1 TRBV20-1 TGCAGTGCCCCTGAAGGCGCCAGAGAACATGAGCAGTTCTTC CSAPEGAREHEQFF
TRBD1 - TRBJ1-1 TRBV6-1 TGTGCCAGCAGGAAGGACAGGGCCACTGAAGCTTTCTTT CASRKDRATEAFF